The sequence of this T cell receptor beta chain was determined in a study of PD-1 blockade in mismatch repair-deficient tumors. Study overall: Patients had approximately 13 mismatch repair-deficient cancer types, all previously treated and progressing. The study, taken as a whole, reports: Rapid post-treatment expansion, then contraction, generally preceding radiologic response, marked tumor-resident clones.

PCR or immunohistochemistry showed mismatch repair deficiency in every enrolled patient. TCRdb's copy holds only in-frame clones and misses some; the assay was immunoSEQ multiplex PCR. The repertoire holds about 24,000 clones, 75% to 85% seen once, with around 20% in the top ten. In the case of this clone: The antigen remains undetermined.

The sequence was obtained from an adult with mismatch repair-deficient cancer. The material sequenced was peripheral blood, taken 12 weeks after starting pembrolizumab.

The CDR3 here is CSAGSNTEAFF. In DNA, the CDR3 is TGCAGTGCCGGTTCGAACACTGAAGCTTTCTTT. The chain carries TRBV20-1 and TRBJ1-1; no reliable D call. V lost 6 bases and J lost 1, with 6 bases in between. This CDR3 spans 11 amino acids. From germline, CDR1 is DFQATT and CDR2 SNEGSKA (reference sequence).